This TCR beta chain is from a study of high-grade serous ovarian cancer treatment subgroups. Whole-study findings and limits: CDR1 and CDR2 were left unanalyzed; analyses focused on CDR3. Same-patient tumor repertoires overlapped at roughly 0.1 to 0.79; different patients barely overlapped. TCR clonal relatedness correlated positively with neoantigen level.

Concerning this clone: Its antigen is currently unknown.

Measured with immunoSEQ multiplex PCR; TCRdb has only the in-frame clones, and not every one. The table shows more than 35,000 clones, with roughly 83% occurring only once. Trimming took 3 bases from V and 2 from J, leaving 3 bases between them. The CDR3 is 12 residues long. Germline V gives CDR1 SGHTA, CDR2 FQGNSA. Tumor samples were taken before definitive surgery or chemotherapy. Material for sequencing was tumor tissue. The origin of this receptor is a human donor with high-grade serous ovarian cancer. The chain carries TRBV7-2 and TRBJ2-3, with unresolved D. The CDR3 is CASSFSTDTQYF. The DNA of the CDR3 is TGTGCCAGCAGCTTCTCCACAGATACGCAGTATTTT.